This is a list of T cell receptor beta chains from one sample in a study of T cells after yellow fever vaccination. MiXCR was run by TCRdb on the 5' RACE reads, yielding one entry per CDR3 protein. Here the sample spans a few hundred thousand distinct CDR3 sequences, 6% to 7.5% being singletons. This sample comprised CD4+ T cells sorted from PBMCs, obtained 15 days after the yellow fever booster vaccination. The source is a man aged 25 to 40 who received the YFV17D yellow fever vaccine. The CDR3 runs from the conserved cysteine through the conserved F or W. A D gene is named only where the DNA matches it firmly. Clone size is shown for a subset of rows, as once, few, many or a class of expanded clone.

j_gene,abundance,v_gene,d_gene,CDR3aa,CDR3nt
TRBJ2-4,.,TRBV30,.,CAWSSPEGQYF,TGTGCCTGGAGCTCCCCCGAGGGTCAGTACTTC
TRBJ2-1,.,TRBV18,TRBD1,CASSPDRGINEQFF,TGTGCCAGCTCACCGGACAGGGGGATCAATGAGCAGTTCTTC
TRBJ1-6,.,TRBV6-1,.,CASSSRTSHNSPLHF,TGTGCCAGCAGCTCCAGGACGTCGCATAATTCACCCCTCCACTTT
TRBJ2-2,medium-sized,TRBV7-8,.,CASRRDHSNTGELFF,TGTGCCAGCAGAAGGGATCATTCGAACACCGGGGAGCTGTTTTTT
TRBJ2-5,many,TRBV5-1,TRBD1,CASRSGQVEETQYF,TGCGCCAGCAGATCCGGACAGGTTGAAGAGACCCAGTACTTC
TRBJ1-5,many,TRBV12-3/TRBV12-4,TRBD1,CASNLADRMNQPQHF,TGTGCCAGCAACCTGGCGGACAGGATGAATCAGCCCCAGCATTTT
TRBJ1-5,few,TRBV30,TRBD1,CAWSWGTGGTQPQHF,TGTGCCTGGAGCTGGGGGACAGGGGGAACTCAGCCCCAGCATTTT
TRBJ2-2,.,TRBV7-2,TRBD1,CASSLEGARNTGELFF,TGTGCCAGCAGCTTAGAGGGGGCGCGGAACACCGGGGAGCTGTTTTTT
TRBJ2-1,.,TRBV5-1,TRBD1,CASSLGGQSLNEQFF,TGCGCCAGCAGCTTGGGGGGACAGAGTCTCAATGAGCAGTTCTTC
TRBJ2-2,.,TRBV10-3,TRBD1,CAISARTGGAPTGELFF,TGTGCCATCAGTGCGCGGACAGGGGGCGCCCCCACCGGGGAGCTGTTTTTT
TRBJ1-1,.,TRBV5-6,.,CASRIRGHRLNTEAFF,TGTGCCAGCAGGATCAGAGGCCACAGGTTGAACACTGAAGCTTTCTTT
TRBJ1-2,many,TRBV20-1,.,CSARREGVNGYTF,TGCAGTGCTAGGCGGGAAGGGGTTAATGGCTACACCTTC
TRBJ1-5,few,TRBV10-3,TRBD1,CAISEYGTGNQPQHF,TGTGCCATCAGTGAGTACGGGACAGGGAATCAGCCCCAGCATTTT
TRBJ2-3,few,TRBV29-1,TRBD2,CSVEDRLAGVTDTQYF,TGCAGCGTTGAAGATCGCCTAGCGGGAGTTACAGATACGCAGTATTTT
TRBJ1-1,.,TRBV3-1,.,CASSQPGGASEAFF,TGTGCCAGCAGCCAGCCCGGGGGGGCCAGTGAAGCTTTCTTT
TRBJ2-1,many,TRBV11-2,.,CASSLRGGYNEQFF,TGTGCCAGCAGCCTCCGAGGGGGCTACAATGAGCAGTTCTTC
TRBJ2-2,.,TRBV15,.,CATSPGRGGELFF,TGTGCCACCAGCCCCGGACGTGGCGGGGAGCTGTTTTTT
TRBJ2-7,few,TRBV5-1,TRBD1,CASSTDRAIYEQYF,TGCGCCAGCAGTACGGACAGGGCCATATACGAGCAGTACTTC
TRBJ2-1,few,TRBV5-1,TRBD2,CASSLVASGSFNEQFF,TGCGCCAGCAGCTTGGTGGCTAGCGGGAGTTTCAATGAGCAGTTCTTC
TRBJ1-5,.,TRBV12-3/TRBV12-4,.,CASSLRGGFNQPQHF,TGTGCCAGCAGTTTACGGGGGGGCTTCAATCAGCCCCAGCATTTT